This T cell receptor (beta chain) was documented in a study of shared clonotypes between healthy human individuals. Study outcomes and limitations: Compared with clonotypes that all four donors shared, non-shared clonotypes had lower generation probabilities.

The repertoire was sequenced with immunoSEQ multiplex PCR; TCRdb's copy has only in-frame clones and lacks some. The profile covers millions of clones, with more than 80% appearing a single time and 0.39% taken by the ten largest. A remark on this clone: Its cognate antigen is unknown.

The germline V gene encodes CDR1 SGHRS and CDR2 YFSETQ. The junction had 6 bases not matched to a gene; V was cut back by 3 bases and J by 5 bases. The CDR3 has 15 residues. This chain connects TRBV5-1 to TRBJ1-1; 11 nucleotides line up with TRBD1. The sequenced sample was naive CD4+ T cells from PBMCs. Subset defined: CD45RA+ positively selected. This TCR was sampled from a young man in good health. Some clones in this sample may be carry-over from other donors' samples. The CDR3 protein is CASSWGQGVGTEAFF. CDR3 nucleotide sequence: TGCGCCAGCAGCTGGGGACAGGGGGTCGGAACTGAAGCTTTCTTT.